This is a list of T cell receptor beta chains from one sample in a study of CD8 T cells in Susac syndrome. One entry per CDR3 protein, called by TCRdb with MiXCR from the immunoSEQ multiplex PCR reads. The sample yields roughly 110,000 distinct CDR3 sequences, roughly 92% seen once. Input material: CD8+ T cells from PBMCs. The receptors derive from a human donor in good health. Both conserved end residues are part of each CDR3. The order of the fields is V gene, D gene, clone size, J gene, CDR3 protein, CDR3 DNA. The D gene is left open where the match is weak. The size field is filled for only some rows; it gives once, few, many or a size class.

v_gene: TRBV29-1; d_gene: TRBD1; abundance: -; j_gene: TRBJ1-5; CDR3aa: CSVASGTGGNQPQHF; CDR3nt: TGCAGCGTCGCCTCCGGGACAGGTGGCAATCAGCCCCAGCATTTT
v_gene: TRBV7-2; d_gene: -; abundance: -; j_gene: TRBJ2-7; CDR3aa: CASSMISGLQYF; CDR3nt: TGTGCCAGCAGCATGATTTCGGGCTTGCAGTACTTC
v_gene: TRBV29-1; d_gene: TRBD1; abundance: -; j_gene: TRBJ2-3; CDR3aa: CSTPGQGGDTQYF; CDR3nt: TGCAGCACACCGGGACAGGGGGGAGATACGCAGTATTTT
v_gene: TRBV20-1; d_gene: -; abundance: -; j_gene: TRBJ2-2; CDR3aa: CSARRQANTGELFF; CDR3nt: TGCAGTGCTAGAAGGCAGGCGAACACCGGGGAGCTGTTTTTT
v_gene: TRBV19; d_gene: -; abundance: -; j_gene: TRBJ2-1; CDR3aa: CASSAPRPHGEQFF; CDR3nt: TGTGCCAGTAGTGCCCCGCGACCCCACGGTGAGCAGTTCTTC
v_gene: TRBV7-2; d_gene: TRBD2; abundance: -; j_gene: TRBJ2-7; CDR3aa: CASRPTGTSSYEQYF; CDR3nt: TGTGCCAGCAGACCTACCGGGACTAGCTCCTACGAGCAGTACTTC
v_gene: TRBV6-6; d_gene: -; abundance: -; j_gene: TRBJ1-4; CDR3aa: CASSTTGPREKLFF; CDR3nt: TGTGCCAGCAGTACGACGGGGCCTCGGGAAAAACTGTTTTTT
v_gene: TRBV7-9; d_gene: -; abundance: -; j_gene: TRBJ1-1; CDR3aa: CASSDQGITEAFF; CDR3nt: TGTGCCAGCAGCGACCAGGGGATCACTGAAGCTTTCTTT
v_gene: TRBV7-9; d_gene: TRBD2; abundance: -; j_gene: TRBJ2-4; CDR3aa: CASSLGYREANIQYF; CDR3nt: TGTGCCAGCAGCTTAGGCTATCGGGAGGCGAACATTCAGTACTTC
v_gene: TRBV7-2; d_gene: -; abundance: -; j_gene: TRBJ1-4; CDR3aa: CASSGQMVGEKLFF; CDR3nt: TGTGCCAGCAGCGGACAAATGGTGGGCGAAAAACTGTTTTTT
v_gene: TRBV9; d_gene: -; abundance: -; j_gene: TRBJ2-1; CDR3aa: CASSVGLRPYNEQFF; CDR3nt: TGTGCCAGCAGCGTAGGGCTGCGACCCTACAATGAGCAGTTCTTC
v_gene: TRBV6-5; d_gene: -; abundance: -; j_gene: TRBJ2-2; CDR3aa: CASSSGSTGELFF; CDR3nt: TGTGCCAGCAGTTCCGGCTCCACCGGGGAGCTGTTTTTT
v_gene: TRBV7-9; d_gene: -; abundance: -; j_gene: TRBJ1-1; CDR3aa: CASSSQAEKAFF; CDR3nt: TGTGCCAGCAGCTCCCAGGCCGAGAAAGCTTTCTTT
v_gene: TRBV3-1; d_gene: -; abundance: -; j_gene: TRBJ2-5; CDR3aa: CASSQAGTMQETQYF; CDR3nt: TGTGCCAGCAGCCAAGCCGGGACAATGCAAGAGACCCAGTACTTC
v_gene: TRBV3-1; d_gene: -; abundance: once; j_gene: TRBJ1-2; CDR3aa: CASSQDDYGYTF; CDR3nt: TGTGCCAGCAGCCAAGATGACTATGGCTACACCTTC
v_gene: TRBV6-1; d_gene: TRBD1; abundance: -; j_gene: TRBJ2-2; CDR3aa: CASSTLSGQGGTGELFF; CDR3nt: TGTGCCAGCAGCACCCTCTCGGGACAGGGAGGCACCGGGGAGCTGTTTTTT
v_gene: TRBV29-1; d_gene: -; abundance: -; j_gene: TRBJ2-7; CDR3aa: CSVEDGQIYEQYF; CDR3nt: TGCAGCGTTGAAGACGGCCAGATCTACGAGCAGTACTTC
v_gene: TRBV6-5; d_gene: -; abundance: -; j_gene: TRBJ2-1; CDR3aa: CASSYRPGQPNEQFF; CDR3nt: TGTGCCAGCAGTTATCGACCGGGACAACCCAATGAGCAGTTCTTC